This T cell receptor (beta chain) is from a study of blood T cell repertoires in COVID-19. Study-level information: The samples span acute and convalescent COVID-19 from the United States, Italy and Spain.

Sequencing was performed with immunoSEQ multiplex PCR; in TCRdb, only in-frame clones are kept and a portion is missing. The sample shows around 78,000 clones, about 89% of them seen only once. The participants were between roughly 18 and 100 years old and came from fewer than 25 US areas. The sequencing sample was made of PBMCs or T cells enriched from blood (not recorded which). The source is a woman aged 45-65 years with acute COVID-19.

CDR3 loop: CASTTTVNTEAFF. Written as DNA, the CDR3 is TGTGCCAGCACCACAACAGTGAACACTGAAGCTTTCTTT. This chain uses TRBV6-5 with TRBJ1-1; D is undetermined. Trimming left V 7 bases short and J 0 bases short, with 9 bases between. Germline CDR1 and CDR2: MNHEY and SVGAGI. The CDR3 is 13 residues long.